This TCR beta chain was profiled in a study of cytomegalovirus exposure and HLA in healthy donors. Broader study findings: According to a subsequent analysis, TCR clusters from the first cohort were inclined to appear together in the 110 or so validation repertoires. Usually a TCR sequence was rare, but some public TCRs were found in many donors.

V gave up 5 bases and J gave up 4 bases, with 16 bases separating them. The CDR3 runs 15 residues. Germline-derived CDR1 and CDR2 are SEHNR and FQNEAQ (reference sequence). Concerning this clone: As yet, its antigen is unknown.

Libraries were prepared by immunoSEQ multiplex PCR; TCRdb keeps only in-frame clonotypes and omits some of them. This table has approximately 140,000 clones, about 88% appearing once. Specimen: PBMCs. The rearrangement links TRBV7-9 to TRBJ2-3; tentatively, D is TRBD2 (6 bases). This receptor was identified in a man younger than 35 in good health and CMV-seropositive. CDR3 in amino acids: CASSPRRGGADTQYF. CDR3 bases: TGTGCCAGCAGCCCAAGGCGGGGTGGAGCAGATACGCAGTATTTT.